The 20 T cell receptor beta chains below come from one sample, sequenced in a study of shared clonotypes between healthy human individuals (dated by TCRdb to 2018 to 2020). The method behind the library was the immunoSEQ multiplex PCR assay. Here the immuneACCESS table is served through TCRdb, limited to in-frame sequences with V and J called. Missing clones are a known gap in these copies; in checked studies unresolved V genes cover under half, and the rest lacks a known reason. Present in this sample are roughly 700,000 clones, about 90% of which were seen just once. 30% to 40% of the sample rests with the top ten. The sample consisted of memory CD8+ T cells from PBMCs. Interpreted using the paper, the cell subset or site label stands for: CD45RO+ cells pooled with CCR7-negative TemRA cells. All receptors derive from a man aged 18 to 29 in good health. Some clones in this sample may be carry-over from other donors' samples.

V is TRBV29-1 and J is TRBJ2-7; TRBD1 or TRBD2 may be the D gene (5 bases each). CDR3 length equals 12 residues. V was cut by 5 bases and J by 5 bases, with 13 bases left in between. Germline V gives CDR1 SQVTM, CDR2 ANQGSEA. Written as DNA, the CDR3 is TGCAGCGTTCAACTAGAAGGGGACGAGCAGTACTTC. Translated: CSVQLEGDEQYF.

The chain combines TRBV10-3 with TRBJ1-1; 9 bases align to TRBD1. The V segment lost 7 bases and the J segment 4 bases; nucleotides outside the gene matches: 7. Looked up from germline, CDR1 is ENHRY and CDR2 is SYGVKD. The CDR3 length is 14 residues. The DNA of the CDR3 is TGTGCCATCACCAACCGGGACAGGGCCACTGAAGCTTTCTTT. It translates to CAITNRDRATEAFF.

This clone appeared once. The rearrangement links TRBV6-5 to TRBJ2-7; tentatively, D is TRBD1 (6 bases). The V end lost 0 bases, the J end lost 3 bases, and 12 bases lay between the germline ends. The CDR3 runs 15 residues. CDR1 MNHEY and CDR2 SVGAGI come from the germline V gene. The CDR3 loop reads CASSYSWGQNYEQYF. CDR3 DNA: TGTGCCAGCAGTTACTCTTGGGGGCAGAACTACGAGCAGTACTTC.

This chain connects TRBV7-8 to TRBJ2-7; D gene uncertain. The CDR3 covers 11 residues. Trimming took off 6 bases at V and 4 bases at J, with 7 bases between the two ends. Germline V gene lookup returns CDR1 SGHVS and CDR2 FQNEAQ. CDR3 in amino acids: CASRGSYEQYF. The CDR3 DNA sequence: TGTGCCAGCAGAGGTTCGTACGAGCAGTACTTC.

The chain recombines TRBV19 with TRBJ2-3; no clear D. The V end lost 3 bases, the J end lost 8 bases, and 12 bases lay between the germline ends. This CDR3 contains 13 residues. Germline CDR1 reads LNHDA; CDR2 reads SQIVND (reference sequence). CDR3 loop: CASSIMGSGTQYF. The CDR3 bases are TGTGCCAGTAGTATTATGGGGTCCGGTACGCAGTATTTT.

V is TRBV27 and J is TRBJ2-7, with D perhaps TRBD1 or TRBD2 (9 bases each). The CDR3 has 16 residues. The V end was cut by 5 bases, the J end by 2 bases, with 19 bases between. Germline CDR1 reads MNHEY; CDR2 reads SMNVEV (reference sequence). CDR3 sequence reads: CASSLAGQGAAYEQYF. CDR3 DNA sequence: TGTGCCAGCAGTCTAGCGGGACAGGGAGCCGCCTACGAGCAGTACTTC.

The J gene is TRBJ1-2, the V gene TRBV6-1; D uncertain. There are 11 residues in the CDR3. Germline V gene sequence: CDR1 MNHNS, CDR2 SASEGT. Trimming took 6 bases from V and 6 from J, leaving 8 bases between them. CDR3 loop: CASSSADGYTF. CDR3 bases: TGTGCCAGCAGCTCCGCGGATGGCTACACCTTC.

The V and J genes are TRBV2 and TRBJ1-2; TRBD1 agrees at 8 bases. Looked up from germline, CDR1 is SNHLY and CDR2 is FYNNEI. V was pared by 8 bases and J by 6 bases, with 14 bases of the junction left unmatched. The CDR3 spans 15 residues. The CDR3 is CASRADREGFDGYTF. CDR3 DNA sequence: TGTGCCAGCCGCGCGGACAGGGAAGGATTTGATGGCTACACCTTC.

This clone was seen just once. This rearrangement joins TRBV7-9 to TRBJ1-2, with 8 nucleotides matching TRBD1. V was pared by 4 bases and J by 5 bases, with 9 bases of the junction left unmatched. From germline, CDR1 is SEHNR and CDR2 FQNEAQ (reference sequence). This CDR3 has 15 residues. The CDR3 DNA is TGTGCCAGCAGCTATGGACAGGGCCTTGGGTATGGCTACACCTTC. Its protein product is CASSYGQGLGYGYTF. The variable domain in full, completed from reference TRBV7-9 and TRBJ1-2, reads DTGVSQNPRHKITKRGQNVTFRCDPISEHNRLYWYRQTLGQGPEFLTYFQNEAQLEKSRLLSDRFSAERPKGSFSTLEIQRTEQGDSAMYLCASSYGQGLGYGYTFGSGTRLTVV.

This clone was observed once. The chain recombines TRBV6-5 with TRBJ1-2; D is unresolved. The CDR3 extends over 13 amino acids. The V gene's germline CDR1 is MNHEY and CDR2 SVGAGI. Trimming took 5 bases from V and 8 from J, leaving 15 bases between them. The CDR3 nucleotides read TGTGCCAGCAGTGAGGCGGCAGGTTGGGGCTACACCTTC. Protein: CASSEAAGWGYTF.

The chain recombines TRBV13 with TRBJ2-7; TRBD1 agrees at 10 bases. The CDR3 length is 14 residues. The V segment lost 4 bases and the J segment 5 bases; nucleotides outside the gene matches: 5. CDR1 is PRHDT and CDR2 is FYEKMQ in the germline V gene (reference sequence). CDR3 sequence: CASSSGQGKDEQYF. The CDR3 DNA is TGTGCCAGCAGCTCGGGACAGGGGAAGGACGAGCAGTACTTC. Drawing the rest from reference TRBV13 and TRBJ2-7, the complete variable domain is AAGVIQSPRHLIKEKRETATLKCYPIPRHDTVYWYQQGPGQDPQFLISFYEKMQSDKGSIPDRFSAQQFSDYHSELNMSSLELGDSALYFCASSSGQGKDEQYFGPGTRLTVT.

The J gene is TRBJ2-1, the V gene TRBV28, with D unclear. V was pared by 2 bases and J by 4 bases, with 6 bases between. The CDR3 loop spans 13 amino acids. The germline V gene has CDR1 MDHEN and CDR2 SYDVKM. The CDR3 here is CASSLAEYNEQFF. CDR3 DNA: TGTGCCAGCAGTTTAGCGGAGTACAATGAGCAGTTCTTC.

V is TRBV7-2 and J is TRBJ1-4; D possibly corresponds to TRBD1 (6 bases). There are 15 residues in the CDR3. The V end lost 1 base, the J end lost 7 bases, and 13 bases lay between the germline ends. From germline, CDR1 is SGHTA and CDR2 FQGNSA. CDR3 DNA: TGTGCCAGCAGCTTAGACGGGGGCCACGGTGAAAAACTGTTTTTT. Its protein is CASSLDGGHGEKLFF.

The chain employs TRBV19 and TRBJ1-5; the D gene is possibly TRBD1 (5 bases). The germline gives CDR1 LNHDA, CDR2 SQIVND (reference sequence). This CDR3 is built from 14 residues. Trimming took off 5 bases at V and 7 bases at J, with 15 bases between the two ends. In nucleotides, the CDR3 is TGTGCCAGTAGTGAGATCGAGGGGCGGCAGCCCCAGCATTTT. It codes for CASSEIEGRQPQHF.

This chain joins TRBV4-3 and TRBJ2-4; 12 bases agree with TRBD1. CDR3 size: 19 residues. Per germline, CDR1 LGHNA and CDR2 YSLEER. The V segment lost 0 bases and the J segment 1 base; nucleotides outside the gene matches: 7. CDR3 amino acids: CASSQEGTGGAWAKNIQYF. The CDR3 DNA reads TGCGCCAGCAGCCAAGAAGGGACAGGGGGCGCGTGGGCCAAAAACATTCAGTACTTC.

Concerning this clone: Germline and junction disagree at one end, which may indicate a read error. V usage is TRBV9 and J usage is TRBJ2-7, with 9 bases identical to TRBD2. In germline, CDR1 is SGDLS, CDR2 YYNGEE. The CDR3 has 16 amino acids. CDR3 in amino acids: CASSTPEAGGPYEQYF. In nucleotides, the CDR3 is TGTGCCAGCAGCACCCCTGAGGCGGGAGGGCCCTACGAGCAATACTTC.

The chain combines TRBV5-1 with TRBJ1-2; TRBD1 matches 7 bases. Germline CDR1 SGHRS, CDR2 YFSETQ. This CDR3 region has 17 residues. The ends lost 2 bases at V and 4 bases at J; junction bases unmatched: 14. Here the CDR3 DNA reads TGCGCCAGCAGCTTATGGAAGCGGGACAGTGAATTCTATGGCTACACCTTC. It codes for CASSLWKRDSEFYGYTF.

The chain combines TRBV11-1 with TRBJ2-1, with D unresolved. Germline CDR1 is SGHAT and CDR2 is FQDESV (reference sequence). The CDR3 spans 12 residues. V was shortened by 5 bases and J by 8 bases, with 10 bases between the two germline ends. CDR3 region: CASSQGLDEQFF. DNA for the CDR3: TGTGCCAGCAGCCAAGGGCTCGATGAGCAGTTCTTC.

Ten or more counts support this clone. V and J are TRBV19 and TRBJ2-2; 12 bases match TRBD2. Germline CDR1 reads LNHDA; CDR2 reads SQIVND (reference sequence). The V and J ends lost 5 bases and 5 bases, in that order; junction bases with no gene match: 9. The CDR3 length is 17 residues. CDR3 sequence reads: CASSSRTGTSGTGELFF. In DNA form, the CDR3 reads TGTGCCAGTAGTTCCAGAACCGGGACTAGCGGGACCGGGGAGCTGTTTTTT.

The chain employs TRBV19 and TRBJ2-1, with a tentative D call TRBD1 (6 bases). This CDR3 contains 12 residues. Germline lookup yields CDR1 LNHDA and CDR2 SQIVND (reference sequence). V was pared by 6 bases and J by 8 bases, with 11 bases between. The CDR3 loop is CASRDRGDEQFF. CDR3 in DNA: TGTGCCAGTAGGGACAGAGGCGATGAGCAGTTCTTC.